This TCR beta chain appears in the sequencing data of a study of metastatic and nonmetastatic thyroid tumors. General study findings and limits: It was reportedly found that TCR beta diversity was significantly higher in malignant thyroid tumors than in benign nodules, a difference seen in both blood and tumor samples.

From the PCR reads, TCRdb re-called clones with MiXCR. The table shows about 9,900 clones, with 11% occurring only once. All patients were untreated before thyroid surgery. The CDR3 is 15 amino acids. Germline CDR1 reads SNHLY; CDR2 reads FYNNEI. V dropped 6 bases and J dropped 7; count of bases not matched to a gene: 9. This clone was picked up many times. The target antigen is unknown. The specimen was tumor tissue. The clonotype was recovered from a female donor with papillary thyroid cancer or a benign thyroid nodule (not recorded which). Some clones in this sample may be carry-over from other donors' samples. The V gene is TRBV2, the J gene TRBJ1-6; 7 nucleotides match TRBD1. CDR3 sequence: CASSLTGVINSPLHF. The CDR3, as DNA: TGTGCCAGCAGCCTTACAGGGGTGATAAATTCACCCCTCCACTTT.